The sequence of this TCR beta chain was determined in a study of blood T cell repertoires in COVID-19. Losses at the gene ends were 8 bases for V and 6 bases for J; bases not matched to a gene: 6. The CDR3 totals 15 residues. Germline CDR1 KGHSH, CDR2 LQKENI. This clone was counted a few times. Here immunoSEQ multiplex PCR was the method, and the copy in TCRdb shows in-frame clones only, minus some. The profile shows about 120,000 clones, roughly 80% of them singletons. This receptor was identified in a human donor in a cohort sampled during active COVID-19. The chain employs TRBV18 and TRBJ2-3; 15 bases fit TRBD2. The sample consisted of peripheral blood. For the CDR3, the DNA is TGTGCCAGCGCGGGACTAGCGGGAGGAGAGGATACGCAGTATTTT. Amino acid sequence: CASAGLAGGEDTQYF.